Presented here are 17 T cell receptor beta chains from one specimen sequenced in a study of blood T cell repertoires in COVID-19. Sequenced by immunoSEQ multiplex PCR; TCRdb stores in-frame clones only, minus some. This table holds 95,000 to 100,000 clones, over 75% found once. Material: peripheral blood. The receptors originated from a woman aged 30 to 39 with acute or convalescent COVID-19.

The DNA for the CDR3 is TGTGCCATCAGTTTCTTGGGGCCAACCACAGATACGCAGTATTTT. Amino acids: CAISFLGPTTDTQYF. This chain uses TRBV10-3 with TRBJ2-3; tentative D call: TRBD1 (5 bases). The V gene's germline CDR1 is ENHRY and CDR2 SYGVKD. The CDR3 totals 15 residues. V dropped 5 bases and J dropped 2 bases, with 14 bases sitting between them.

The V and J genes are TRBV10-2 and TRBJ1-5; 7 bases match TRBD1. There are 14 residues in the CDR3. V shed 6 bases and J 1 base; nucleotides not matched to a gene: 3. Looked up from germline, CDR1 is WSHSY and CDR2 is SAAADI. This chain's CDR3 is CASSGQASNQPQHF. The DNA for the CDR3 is TGCGCCAGCAGCGGACAGGCGAGCAATCAGCCCCAGCATTTT.

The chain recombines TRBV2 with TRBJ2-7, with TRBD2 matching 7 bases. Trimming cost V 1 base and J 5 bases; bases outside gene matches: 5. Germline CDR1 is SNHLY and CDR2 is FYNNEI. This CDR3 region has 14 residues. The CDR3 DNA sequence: TGTGCCAGCAGTGAAGTGGGAGGGTTAAACGAGCAGTACTTC. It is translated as CASSEVGGLNEQYF. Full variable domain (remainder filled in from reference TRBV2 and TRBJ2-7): EPEVTQTPSHQVTQMGQEVILRCVPISNHLYFYWYRQILGQKVEFLVSFYNNEISEKSEIFDDQFSVERPDGSNFTLKIRSTKLEDSAMYFCASSEVGGLNEQYFGPGTRLTVT.

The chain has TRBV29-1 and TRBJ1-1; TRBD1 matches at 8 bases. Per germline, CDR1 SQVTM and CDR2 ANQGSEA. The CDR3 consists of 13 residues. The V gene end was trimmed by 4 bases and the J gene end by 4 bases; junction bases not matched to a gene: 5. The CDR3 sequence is CSVVTGGSTEAFF. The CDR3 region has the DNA TGCAGCGTTGTCACAGGGGGGAGCACTGAAGCTTTCTTT.

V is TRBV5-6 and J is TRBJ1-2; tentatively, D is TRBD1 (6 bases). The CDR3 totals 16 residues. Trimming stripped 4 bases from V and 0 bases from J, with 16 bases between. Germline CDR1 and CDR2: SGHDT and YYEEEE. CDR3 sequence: CASSPGRGLANYGYTF. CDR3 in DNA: TGTGCCAGCAGCCCAGGCAGGGGACTAGCTAACTATGGCTACACCTTC. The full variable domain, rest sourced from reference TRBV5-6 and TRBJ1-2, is DAGVTQSPTHLIKTRGQQVTLRCSPKSGHDTVSWYQQALGQGPQFIFQYYEEEERQRGNFPDRFSGHQFPNYSSELNVNALLLGDSALYLCASSPGRGLANYGYTFGSGTRLTVV.

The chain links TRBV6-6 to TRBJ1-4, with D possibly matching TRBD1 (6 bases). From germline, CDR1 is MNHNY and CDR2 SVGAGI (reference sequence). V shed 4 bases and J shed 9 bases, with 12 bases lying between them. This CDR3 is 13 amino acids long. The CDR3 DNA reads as TGTGCCAGCAGTTCCGGGGGGCGGAAAAAACTGTTTTTT. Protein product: CASSSGGRKKLFF.

The CDR3 sequence: CASSLFVATYEQYF. CDR3 nucleotide sequence: TGTGCCAGCAGCTTATTCGTAGCCACCTACGAGCAGTACTTC. This sequence joins TRBV7-2 and TRBJ2-7; D ambiguous. V was shortened by 2 bases and J by 2 bases, with 10 bases between the two germline ends. The CDR3 runs 14 residues. Germline assignment: CDR1 SGHTA and CDR2 FQGNSA.

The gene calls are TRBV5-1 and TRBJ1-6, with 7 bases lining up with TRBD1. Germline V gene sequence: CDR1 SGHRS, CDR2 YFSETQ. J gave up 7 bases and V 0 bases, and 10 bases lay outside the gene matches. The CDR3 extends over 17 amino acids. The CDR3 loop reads CASSLERSGGKNSPLHF. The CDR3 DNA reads TGCGCCAGCAGCTTGGAAAGATCAGGGGGGAAAAATTCACCCCTCCACTTT.

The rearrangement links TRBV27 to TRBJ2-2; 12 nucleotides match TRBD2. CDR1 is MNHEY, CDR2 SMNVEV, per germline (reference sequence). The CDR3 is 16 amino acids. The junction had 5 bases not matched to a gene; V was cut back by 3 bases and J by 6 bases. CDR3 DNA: TGTGCCAGCAGTTTTGGTCTAGCGGGGGGGCCCGGGGAGCTGTTTTTT. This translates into CASSFGLAGGPGELFF.

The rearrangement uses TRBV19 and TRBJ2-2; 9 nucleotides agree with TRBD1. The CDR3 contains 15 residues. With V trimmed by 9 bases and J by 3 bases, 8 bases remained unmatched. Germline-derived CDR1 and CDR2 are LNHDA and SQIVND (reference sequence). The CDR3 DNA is TGTGCCAGCACAACAGGGGGCGCCGACACCGGGGAGCTGTTTTTT. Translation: CASTTGGADTGELFF.

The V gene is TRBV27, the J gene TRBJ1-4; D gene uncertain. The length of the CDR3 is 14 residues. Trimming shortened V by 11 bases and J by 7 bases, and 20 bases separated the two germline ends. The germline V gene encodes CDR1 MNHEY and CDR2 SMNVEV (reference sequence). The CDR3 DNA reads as TGTGCCTCCAGAGGGTTGGTGGGCGGTGAAAAACTGTTTTTT. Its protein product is CASRGLVGGEKLFF.

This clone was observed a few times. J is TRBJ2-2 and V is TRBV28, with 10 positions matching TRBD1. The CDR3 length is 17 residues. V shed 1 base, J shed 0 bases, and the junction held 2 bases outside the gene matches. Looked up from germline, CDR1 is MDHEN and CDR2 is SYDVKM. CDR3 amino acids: CASSLLGQGANTGELFF. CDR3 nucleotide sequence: TGTGCCAGCAGTTTATTAGGACAGGGGGCGAACACCGGGGAGCTGTTTTTT.

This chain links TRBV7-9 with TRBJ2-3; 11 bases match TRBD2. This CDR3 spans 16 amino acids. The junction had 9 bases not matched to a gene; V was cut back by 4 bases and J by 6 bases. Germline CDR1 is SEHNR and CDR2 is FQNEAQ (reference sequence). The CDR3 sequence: CASSSLAGGLVDTQYF. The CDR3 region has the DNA TGTGCCAGCAGCTCTCTAGCGGGGGGTCTTGTGGATACGCAGTATTTT.

The CDR3 loop is CASSFRGQGIQPQHF. CDR3 coding DNA: TGTGCCAGCAGTTTTAGGGGACAGGGGATTCAGCCCCAGCATTTT. The V and J genes are TRBV28 and TRBJ1-5; 10 bases align to TRBD1. CDR1 is MDHEN, CDR2 SYDVKM, per germline. The CDR3 is 15 amino acids. J lost 6 bases, V lost 3 bases, and 5 bases had no gene match.

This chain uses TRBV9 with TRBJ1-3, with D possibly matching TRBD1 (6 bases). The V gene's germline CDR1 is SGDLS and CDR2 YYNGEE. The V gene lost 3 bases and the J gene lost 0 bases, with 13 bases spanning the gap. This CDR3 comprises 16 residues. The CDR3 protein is CASSDKTGASGNTIYF. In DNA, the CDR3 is TGTGCCAGCAGCGATAAGACAGGCGCCTCTGGAAACACCATATATTTT. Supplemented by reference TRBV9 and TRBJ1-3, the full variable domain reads DSGVTQTPKHLITATGQRVTLRCSPRSGDLSVYWYQQSLDQGLQFLIQYYNGEERAKGNILERFSAQQFPDLHSELNLSSLELGDSALYFCASSDKTGASGNTIYFGEGSWLTVV.

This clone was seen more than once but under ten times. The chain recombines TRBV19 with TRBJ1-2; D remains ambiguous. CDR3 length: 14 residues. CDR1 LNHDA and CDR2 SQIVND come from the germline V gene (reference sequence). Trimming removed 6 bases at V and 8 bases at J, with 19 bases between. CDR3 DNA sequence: TGTGCCAGTAGCCAAATGACGACTGGTGGAGGCTACACCTTC. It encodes CASSQMTTGGGYTF.

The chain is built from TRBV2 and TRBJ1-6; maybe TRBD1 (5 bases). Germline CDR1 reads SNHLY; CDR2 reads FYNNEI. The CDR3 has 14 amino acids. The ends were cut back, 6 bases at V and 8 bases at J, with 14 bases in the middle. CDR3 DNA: TGTGCCAGCAGGGACAATGAGTGGCATTCACCCCTCCACTTT. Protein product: CASRDNEWHSPLHF.